This T cell receptor beta chain was recovered during a study of blood T cell repertoires in COVID-19 (dated by TCRdb to about 2020). With respect to the entire study: Samples covering the acute and convalescent phases of COVID-19 were provided by collaborators in the United States, Italy and Spain. The samples were drawn from the first 160 participants of the ongoing ImmuneRACE study and from about 1,200 subjects provided by 6 global collaborators. The repertoires were released in a freely available public database intended as a resource for research on the immune response to SARS-CoV-2. The sample metadata nearly always contained a de-identified subject ID, COVID-19 status, age in years and sex. Where available, HLA class I and class II types were taken from metadata supplied by the sample provider and were not determined by assay-based typing. The dataset comprised deeply sampled blood TCRbeta repertoires from subjects exposed to, actively infected with, or recovered from COVID-19. The prospective study material was composed of cDNA or gDNA derived from T cells, B-cell-depleted T cells, or PBMCs. The paper as a whole reports these results and caveats: The amount of clinical and demographic metadata varied by source and participant and was provided uncurated.

TCRbeta CDR3 regions were amplified from genomic DNA using the immunoSEQ Assay, a bias-controlled multiplex PCR. Under the source paper's analysis protocol: The number of nucleated cells in each sample was estimated by amplification of reference gene primers within the assay. Sequence reads were collapsed and filtered to measure the absolute abundance of every unique TCRbeta CDR3 rearrangement. For each sample, productive Simpson clonality was calculated by taking the square root of Simpson's diversity index across productive rearrangements. The table was pulled from immuneACCESS by TCRdb, which kept in-frame rearrangements only. Such tables lose some clones; where checked, under half of the loss comes from unresolved V genes, and the rest has no known cause. The V and J calls and clone size come from that table; D and trimming were worked out from the DNA. The sample table records 150,000 to 200,000 clones; almost 85% of these occur just once. The leading ten clones occupy approximately 11% of the sample.

In the prospective study, participants were about 18 to 100 years old, resided in about two dozen geographic areas of the United States, and were enrolled through a virtual design. To assign participants to cohorts, the prospective study relied on clinical history that participants themselves reported in a screening survey and a study questionnaire. Recovered participants in ImmuneRACE Cohort 3 were defined by two consecutive negative NP/OP PCR tests, clearance by a healthcare professional, or resolution of symptoms. In the prospective study, mobile phlebotomists collected whole blood, serum and a nasopharyngeal or oropharyngeal swab from each participant. Additional blood draws and questionnaires over a roughly two-month period could optionally be provided by prospective study participants. Prospective study blood samples were shipped either frozen or at room temperature before DNA extraction.

Notes on this clone: It has no known antigen specificity. No much larger clone is present one base from it, and per-base qualities are unavailable.

Reading from cysteine to phenylalanine, the CDR3 counts 15 amino acids. Only CDR3 DNA is held: 45 bases, read in frame from base 1. CDR1 and CDR2 are read off the germline V gene as MDHEN and SYDVKM. Trimmed from V: 6 bases; trimmed from J: 7 bases; junction bases lacking a gene match: 6. The sequencing input was PBMCs or T cells enriched from blood (not recorded which). The receptor was isolated from a man aged 50 to 59 who had recovered from COVID-19. The sequence links TRBV28 to TRBJ2-2, and TRBD1 aligns with 12 junction nucleotides. The DNA reads as follows: TGTGCCAGCAGAACGGGACAGGGGGCTGGCGGGGAGCTGTTTTTT. Translated, it reads CASRTGQGAGGELFF.